This T cell receptor (beta chain) was found in a study of blood T cell repertoires in COVID-19. Study-level background: Some COVID-19 samples were acute and others convalescent; all came from the United States, Italy and Spain. The cDNA or gDNA used as material had been derived from T cells, B-cell-depleted T cells, or PBMCs.

The sample holds many counts of this clone. As processed by the authors: Reference gene primers were amplified, and this amplification served to estimate nucleated cell counts. The repertoire was sequenced with immunoSEQ multiplex PCR; TCRdb's copy has only in-frame clones and lacks some. V and J calls and clone size come straight from that table; D and trimming were deduced from the DNA. The sample comprises around 150,000 clones, 80% to 90% of which are singletons, and 11% rests with the top ten. Trimming removed 3 bases from V and 3 bases from J, with 12 bases in between. Looked up from germline, CDR1 is DFQATT and CDR2 is SNEGSKA (reference sequence). The CDR3 sequence is 14 residues long.

This TCR derives from a human donor in a cohort sampled during active COVID-19. The source material was peripheral blood. V usage is TRBV20-1 and J usage is TRBJ1-5; D possibly corresponds to TRBD1 (5 bases). CDR3: CSASARGINQPQHF. As DNA, the CDR3 is TGCAGTGCTAGTGCTAGGGGAATCAATCAGCCCCAGCATTTT.